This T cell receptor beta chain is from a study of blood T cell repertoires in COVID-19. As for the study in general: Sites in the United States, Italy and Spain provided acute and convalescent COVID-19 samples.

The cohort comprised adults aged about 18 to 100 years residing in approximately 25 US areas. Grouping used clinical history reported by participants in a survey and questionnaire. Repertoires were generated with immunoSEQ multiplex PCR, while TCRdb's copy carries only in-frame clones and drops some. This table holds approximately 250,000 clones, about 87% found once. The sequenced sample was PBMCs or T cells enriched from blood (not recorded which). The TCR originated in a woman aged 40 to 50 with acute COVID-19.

CDR3 DNA sequence: TGTGCCAGCAGTACTTTAGCGGGAGAAGAGACCCAGTACTTC. Translating gives CASSTLAGEETQYF. V gene TRBV27 combines with J gene TRBJ2-5; 9 bases align to TRBD2. The J segment lost 3 bases and the V segment lost 5 bases, leaving 4 bases of the junction unmatched. This CDR3 contains 14 residues. Per the germline V gene, CDR1 is MNHEY and CDR2 is SMNVEV (reference sequence).